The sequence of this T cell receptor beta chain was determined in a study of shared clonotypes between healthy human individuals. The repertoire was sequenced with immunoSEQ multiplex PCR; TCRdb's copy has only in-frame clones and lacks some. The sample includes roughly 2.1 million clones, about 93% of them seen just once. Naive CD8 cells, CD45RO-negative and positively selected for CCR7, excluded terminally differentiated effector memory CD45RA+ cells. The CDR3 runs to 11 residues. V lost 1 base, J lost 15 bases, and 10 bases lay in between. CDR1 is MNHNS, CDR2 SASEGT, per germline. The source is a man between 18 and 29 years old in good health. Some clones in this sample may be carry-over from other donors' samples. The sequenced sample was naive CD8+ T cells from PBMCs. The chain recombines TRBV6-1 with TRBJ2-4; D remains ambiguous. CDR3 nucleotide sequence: TGTGCCAGCAGTGAAGAACCCCGCAGGTACTTC. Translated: CASSEEPRRYF.